These 2 T cell receptor beta chains share one sample of origin, sequenced in a study of Graves' ophthalmopathy and Graves' hyperthyroidism (dated by TCRdb to between 2018 and 2020). Sequencing instrument: Illumina HiSeq 2000. For repertoire sequencing, TCR beta CDR3 regions were amplified from RNA transcripts. The first round was an RT-PCR using HTBI primers with the Qiagen OneStep RT-PCR kit, and this first round was followed by a second-round multiplex PCR, then size selection and purification. The public sequencing data were trimmed at Q25 with fastp and processed into clonotypes with MiXCR by TCRdb, which kept only in-frame beta chains. Here each entry gathers all rows of one CDR3 protein and keeps the most common genes and DNA. This sample lists about 390,000 distinct CDR3 sequences; about a sixth were detected once. Roughly 2.4% of the sample is taken by the ten largest. The sequenced sample was peripheral blood. The receptors were gathered from an adult woman with stable Graves' hyperthyroidism.

This clonotype was recorded a few times. This rearrangement joins TRBV30 to TRBJ1-1, with 7 positions matching TRBD1. This CDR3 has 16 amino acids. V shed 5 bases, J shed 0 bases, and the junction held 12 bases outside the gene matches. Germline CDR1 GTSNPN, CDR2 SVGIG (reference sequence). CDR3 sequence reads: CAWETGVTSLNTEAFF. CDR3 sequence (DNA): TGTGCCTGGGAAACAGGGGTGACCTCTCTGAACACTGAAGCTTTCTTT.

This clonotype appeared a few times. This rearrangement joins TRBV11-2 to TRBJ2-2; D not certain. This CDR3 contains 13 residues. The V and J ends lost 4 bases and 6 bases respectively, with 9 bases between them. The germline V gene has CDR1 SGHAT and CDR2 FQNNGV. In nucleotides, the CDR3 is TGTGCCAGCAGCTCCCTGTGGCCCGGGGAGCTGTTTTTT. Its translation: CASSSLWPGELFF.